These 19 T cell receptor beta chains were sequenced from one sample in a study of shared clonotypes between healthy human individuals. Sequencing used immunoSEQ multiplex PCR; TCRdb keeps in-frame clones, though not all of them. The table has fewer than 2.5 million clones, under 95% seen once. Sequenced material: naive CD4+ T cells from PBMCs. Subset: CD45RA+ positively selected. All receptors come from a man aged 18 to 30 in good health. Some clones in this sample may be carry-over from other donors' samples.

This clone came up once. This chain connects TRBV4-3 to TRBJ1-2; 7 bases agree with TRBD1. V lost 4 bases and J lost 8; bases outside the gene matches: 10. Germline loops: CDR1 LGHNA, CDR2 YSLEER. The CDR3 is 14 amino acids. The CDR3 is CASSPSDRHRGYTF. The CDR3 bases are TGCGCCAGCAGCCCTTCGGACAGGCATAGAGGCTACACCTTC.

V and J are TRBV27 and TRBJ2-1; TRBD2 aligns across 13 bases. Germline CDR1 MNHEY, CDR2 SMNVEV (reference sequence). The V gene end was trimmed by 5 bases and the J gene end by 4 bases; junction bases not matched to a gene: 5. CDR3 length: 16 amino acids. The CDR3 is CASSGGTSGTYNEQFF. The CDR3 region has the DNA TGTGCCAGCAGTGGCGGGACTAGCGGGACGTACAATGAGCAGTTCTTC.

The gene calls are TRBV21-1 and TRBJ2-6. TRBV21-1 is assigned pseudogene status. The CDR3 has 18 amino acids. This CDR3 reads CASSKALSASSGANVLTF. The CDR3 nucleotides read TGTGCCAGCAGCAAAGCGCTGTCAGCCAGCTCTGGGGCCAACGTCCTGACTTTC.

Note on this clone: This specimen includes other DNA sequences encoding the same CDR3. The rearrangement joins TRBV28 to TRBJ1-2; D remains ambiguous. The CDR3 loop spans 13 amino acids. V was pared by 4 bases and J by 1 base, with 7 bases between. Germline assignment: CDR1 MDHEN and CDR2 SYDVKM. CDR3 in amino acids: CASSSPINYGYTF. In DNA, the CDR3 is TGTGCCAGCAGTTCCCCTATTAACTATGGCTACACCTTC.

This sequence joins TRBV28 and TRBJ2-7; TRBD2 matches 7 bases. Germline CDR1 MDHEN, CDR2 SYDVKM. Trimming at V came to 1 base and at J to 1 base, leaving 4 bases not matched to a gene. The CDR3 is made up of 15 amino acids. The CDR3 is CASSLLSSGSYEQYF. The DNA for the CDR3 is TGTGCCAGCAGTTTATTGTCTAGCGGTTCCTACGAGCAGTACTTC.

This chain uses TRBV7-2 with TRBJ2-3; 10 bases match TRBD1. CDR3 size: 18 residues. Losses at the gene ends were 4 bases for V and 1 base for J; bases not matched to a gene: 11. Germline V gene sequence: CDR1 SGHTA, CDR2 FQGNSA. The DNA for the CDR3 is TGTGCCAGCAGCTCGACAGGGGGCGCGGGGGTTGGCACAGATACGCAGTATTTT. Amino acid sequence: CASSSTGGAGVGTDTQYF.

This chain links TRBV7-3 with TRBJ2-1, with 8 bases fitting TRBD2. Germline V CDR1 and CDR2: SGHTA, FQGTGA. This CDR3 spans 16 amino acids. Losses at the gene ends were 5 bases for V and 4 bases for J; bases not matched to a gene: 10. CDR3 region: CASSPRGGAGYNEQFF. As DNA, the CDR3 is TGTGCCAGCAGCCCCCGGGGGGGAGCGGGATACAATGAGCAGTTCTTC.

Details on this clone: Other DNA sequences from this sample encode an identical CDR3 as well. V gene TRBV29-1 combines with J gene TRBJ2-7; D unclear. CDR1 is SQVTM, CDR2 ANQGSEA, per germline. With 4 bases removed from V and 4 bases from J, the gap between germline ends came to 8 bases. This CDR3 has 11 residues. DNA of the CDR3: TGCAGCGTTGTGGCGTTATACGAGCAGTACTTC. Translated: CSVVALYEQYF.

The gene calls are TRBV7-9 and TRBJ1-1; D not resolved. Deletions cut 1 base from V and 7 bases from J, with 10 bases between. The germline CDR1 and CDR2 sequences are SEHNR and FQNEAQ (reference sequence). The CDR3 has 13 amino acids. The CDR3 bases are TGTGCCAGCAGCTTAGAAGAAGAACTTGAAGCTTTCTTT. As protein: CASSLEEELEAFF. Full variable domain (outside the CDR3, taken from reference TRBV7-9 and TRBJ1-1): DTGVSQNPRHKITKRGQNVTFRCDPISEHNRLYWYRQTLGQGPEFLTYFQNEAQLEKSRLLSDRFSAERPKGSFSTLEIQRTEQGDSAMYLCASSLEEELEAFFGQGTRLTVV.

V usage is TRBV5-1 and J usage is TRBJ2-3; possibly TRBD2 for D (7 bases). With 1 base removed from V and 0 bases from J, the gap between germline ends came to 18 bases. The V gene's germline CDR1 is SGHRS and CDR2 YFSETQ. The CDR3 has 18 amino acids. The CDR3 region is CASSLRGAYSSSTDTQYF. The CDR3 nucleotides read TGCGCCAGCAGCTTGCGGGGGGCTTACTCCTCTAGCACAGATACGCAGTATTTT.

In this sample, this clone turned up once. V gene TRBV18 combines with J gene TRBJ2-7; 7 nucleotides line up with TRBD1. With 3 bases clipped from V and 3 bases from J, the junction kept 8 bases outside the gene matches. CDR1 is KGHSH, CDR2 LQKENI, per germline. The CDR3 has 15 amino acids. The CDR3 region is CASSPGQFLYYEQYF. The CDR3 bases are TGTGCCAGCTCACCGGGACAGTTCCTTTACTACGAGCAGTACTTC.

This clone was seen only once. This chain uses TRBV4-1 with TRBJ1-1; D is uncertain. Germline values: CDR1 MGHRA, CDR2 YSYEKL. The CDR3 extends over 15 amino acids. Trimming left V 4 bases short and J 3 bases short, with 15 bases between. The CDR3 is CASSLRLPRDTEAFF. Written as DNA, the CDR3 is TGCGCCAGCAGCCTTAGACTCCCGAGGGACACTGAAGCTTTCTTT.

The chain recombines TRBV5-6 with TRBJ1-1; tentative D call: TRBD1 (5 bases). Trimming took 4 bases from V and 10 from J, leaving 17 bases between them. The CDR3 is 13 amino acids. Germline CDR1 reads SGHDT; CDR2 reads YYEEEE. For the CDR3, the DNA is TGTGCCAGCAGCCAACTGGGACCTAGCGTAGCTTTCTTT. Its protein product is CASSQLGPSVAFF.

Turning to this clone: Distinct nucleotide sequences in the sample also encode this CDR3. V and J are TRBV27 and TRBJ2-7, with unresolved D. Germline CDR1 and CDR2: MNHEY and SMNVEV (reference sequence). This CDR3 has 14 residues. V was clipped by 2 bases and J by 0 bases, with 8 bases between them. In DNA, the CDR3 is TGTGCCAGCAGTTTAAGTGGCGGCTCCTACGAGCAGTACTTC. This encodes CASSLSGGSYEQYF.

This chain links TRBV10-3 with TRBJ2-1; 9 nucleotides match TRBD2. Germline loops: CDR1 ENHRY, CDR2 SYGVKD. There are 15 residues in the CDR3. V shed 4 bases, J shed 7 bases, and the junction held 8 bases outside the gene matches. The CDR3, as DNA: TGTGCCATCAGTGCGGCGGGAGGGCCGAGAAATGAGCAGTTCTTC. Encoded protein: CAISAAGGPRNEQFF.

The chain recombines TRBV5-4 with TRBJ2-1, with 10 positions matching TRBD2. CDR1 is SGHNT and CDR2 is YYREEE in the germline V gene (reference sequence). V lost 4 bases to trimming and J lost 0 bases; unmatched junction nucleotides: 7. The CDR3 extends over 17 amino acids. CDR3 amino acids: CASSRGAGGSSYNEQFF. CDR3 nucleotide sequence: TGTGCCAGCAGCCGGGGAGCGGGGGGGAGCTCCTACAATGAGCAGTTCTTC.

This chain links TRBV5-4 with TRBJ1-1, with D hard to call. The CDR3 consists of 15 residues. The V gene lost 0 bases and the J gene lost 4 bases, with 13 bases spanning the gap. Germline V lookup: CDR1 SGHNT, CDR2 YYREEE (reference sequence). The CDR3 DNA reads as TGTGCCAGCAGCTTGGCCCCGTGGCACCTCACTGAAGCTTTCTTT. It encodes CASSLAPWHLTEAFF.

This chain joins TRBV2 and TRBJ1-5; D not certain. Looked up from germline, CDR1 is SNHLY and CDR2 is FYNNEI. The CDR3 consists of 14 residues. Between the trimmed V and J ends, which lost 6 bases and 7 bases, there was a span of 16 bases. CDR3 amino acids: CASSDRSDEQPQHF. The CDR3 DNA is TGTGCCAGCAGCGACCGCTCGGACGAACAGCCCCAGCATTTT.

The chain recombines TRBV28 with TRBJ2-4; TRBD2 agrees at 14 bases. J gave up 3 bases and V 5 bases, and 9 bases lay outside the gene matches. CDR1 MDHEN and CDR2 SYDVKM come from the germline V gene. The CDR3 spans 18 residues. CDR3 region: CASSTRPTSGRVKNIQYF. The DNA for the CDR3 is TGTGCCAGCAGTACCCGACCGACTAGCGGGAGGGTCAAAAACATTCAGTACTTC.